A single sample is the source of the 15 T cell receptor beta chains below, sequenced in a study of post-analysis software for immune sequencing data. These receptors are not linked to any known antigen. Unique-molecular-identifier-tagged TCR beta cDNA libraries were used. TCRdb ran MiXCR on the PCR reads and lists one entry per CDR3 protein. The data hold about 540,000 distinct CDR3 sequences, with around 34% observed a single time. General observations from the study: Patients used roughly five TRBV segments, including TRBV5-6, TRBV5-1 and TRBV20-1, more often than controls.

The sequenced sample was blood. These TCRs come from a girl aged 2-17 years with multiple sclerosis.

The CDR3 region is CSARKIQGGAGNQPQHF. Here the CDR3 DNA reads TGCAGTGCTAGGAAGATACAGGGGGGGGCGGGCAATCAGCCCCAGCATTTT. The chain is built from TRBV20-1 and TRBJ1-5; TRBD1 matches at 8 bases. There are 17 residues in the CDR3. Germline lookup yields CDR1 DFQATT and CDR2 SNEGSKA (reference sequence). The junction had 12 bases not matched to a gene; V was cut back by 3 bases and J by 2 bases.

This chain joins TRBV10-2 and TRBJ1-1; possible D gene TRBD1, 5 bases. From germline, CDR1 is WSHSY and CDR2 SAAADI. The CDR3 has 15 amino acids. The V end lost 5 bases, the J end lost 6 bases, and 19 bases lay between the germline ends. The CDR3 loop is CASSWEGRASAEAFF. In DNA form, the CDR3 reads TGCGCCAGCAGTTGGGAGGGCAGGGCGAGCGCTGAAGCTTTCTTT.

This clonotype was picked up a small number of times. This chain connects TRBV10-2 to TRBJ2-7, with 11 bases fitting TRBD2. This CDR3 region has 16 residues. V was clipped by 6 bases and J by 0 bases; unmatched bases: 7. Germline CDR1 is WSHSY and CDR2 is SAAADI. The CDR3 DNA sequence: TGCGCCAGCAGGAGCCTCGGGACTAGCGGCTCCTACGAGCAGTACTTC. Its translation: CASRSLGTSGSYEQYF.

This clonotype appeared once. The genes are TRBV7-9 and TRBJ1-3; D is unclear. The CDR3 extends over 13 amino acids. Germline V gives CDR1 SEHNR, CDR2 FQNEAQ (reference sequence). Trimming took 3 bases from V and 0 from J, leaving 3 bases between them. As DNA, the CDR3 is TGTGCCAGCAGCTTCCCCTCTGGAAACACCATATATTTT. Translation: CASSFPSGNTIYF. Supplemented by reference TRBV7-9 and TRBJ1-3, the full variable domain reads DTGVSQNPRHKITKRGQNVTFRCDPISEHNRLYWYRQTLGQGPEFLTYFQNEAQLEKSRLLSDRFSAERPKGSFSTLEIQRTEQGDSAMYLCASSFPSGNTIYFGEGSWLTVV.

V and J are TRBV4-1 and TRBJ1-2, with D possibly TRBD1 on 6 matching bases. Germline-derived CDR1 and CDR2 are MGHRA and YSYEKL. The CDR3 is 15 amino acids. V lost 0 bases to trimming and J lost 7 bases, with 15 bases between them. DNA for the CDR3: TGCGCCAGCAGCCAAGACAGGGAACAGGGTCTTGGCTACACCTTC. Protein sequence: CASSQDREQGLGYTF.

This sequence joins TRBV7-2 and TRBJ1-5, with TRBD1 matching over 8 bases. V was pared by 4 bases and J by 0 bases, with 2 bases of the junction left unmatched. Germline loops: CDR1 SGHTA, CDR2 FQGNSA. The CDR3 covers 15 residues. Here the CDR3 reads CASSWTGHSNQPQHF. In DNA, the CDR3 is TGTGCCAGCAGCTGGACAGGGCATAGCAATCAGCCCCAGCATTTT. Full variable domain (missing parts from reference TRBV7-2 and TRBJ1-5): GAGVSQSPSNKVTEKGKDVELRCDPISGHTALYWYRQSLGQGLEFLIYFQGNSAPDKSGLPSDRFSAERTGGSVSTLTIQRTQQEDSAVYLCASSWTGHSNQPQHFGDGTRLSIL.

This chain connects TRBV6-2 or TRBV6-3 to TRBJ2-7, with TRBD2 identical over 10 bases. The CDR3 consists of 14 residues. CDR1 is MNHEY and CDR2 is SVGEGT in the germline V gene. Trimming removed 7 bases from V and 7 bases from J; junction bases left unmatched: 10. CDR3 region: CASTQLAGEGEQYF. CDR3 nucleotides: TGTGCCAGCACCCAGCTAGCGGGAGAGGGGGAGCAGTACTTC.

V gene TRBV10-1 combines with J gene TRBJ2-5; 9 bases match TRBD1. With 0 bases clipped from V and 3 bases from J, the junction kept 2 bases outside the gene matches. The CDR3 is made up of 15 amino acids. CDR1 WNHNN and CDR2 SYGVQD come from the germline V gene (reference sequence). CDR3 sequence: CASSESGQGKETQYF. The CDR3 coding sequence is TGCGCCAGCAGTGAGTCCGGACAGGGGAAAGAGACCCAGTACTTC.

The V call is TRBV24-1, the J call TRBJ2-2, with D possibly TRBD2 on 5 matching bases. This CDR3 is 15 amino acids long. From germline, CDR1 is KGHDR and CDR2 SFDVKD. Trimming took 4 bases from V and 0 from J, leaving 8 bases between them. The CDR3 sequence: CATSDRGTNTGELFF. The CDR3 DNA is TGTGCCACCAGTGACCGGGGTACGAACACCGGGGAGCTGTTTTTT.

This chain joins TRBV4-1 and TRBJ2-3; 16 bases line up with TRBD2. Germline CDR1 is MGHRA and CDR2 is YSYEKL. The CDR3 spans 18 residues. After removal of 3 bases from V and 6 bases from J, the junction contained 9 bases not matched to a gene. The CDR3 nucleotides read TGCGCCAGCAGCCATTGGTGGGGACTAGCGGGGGGGCGGGATACGCAGTATTTT. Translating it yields CASSHWWGLAGGRDTQYF.

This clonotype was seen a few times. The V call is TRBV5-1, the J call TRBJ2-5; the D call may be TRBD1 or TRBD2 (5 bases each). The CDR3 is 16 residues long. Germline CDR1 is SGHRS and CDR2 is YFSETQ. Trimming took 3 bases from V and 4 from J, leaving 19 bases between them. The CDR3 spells CASSWRPGTSGETQYF. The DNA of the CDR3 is TGCGCCAGCAGCTGGAGGCCCGGGACCTCCGGAGAGACCCAGTACTTC.

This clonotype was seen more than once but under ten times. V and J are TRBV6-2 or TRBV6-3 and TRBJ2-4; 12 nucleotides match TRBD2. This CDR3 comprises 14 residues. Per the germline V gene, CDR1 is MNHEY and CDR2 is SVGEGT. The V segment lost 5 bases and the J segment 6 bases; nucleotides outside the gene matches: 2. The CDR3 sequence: CASSETSGGNIQYF. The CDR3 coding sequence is TGTGCCAGCAGTGAGACTAGCGGGGGAAACATTCAGTACTTC.

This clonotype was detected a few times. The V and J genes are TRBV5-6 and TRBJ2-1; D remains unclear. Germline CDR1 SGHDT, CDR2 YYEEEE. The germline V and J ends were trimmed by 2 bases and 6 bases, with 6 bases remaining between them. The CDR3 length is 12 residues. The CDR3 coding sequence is TGTGCCAGCAGCTTCACCTCCAATGAGCAGTTCTTC. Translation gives CASSFTSNEQFF.

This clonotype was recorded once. Here the CDR3 reads CASSSRGGPETQYF. CDR3 bases: TGTGCCAGCAGCTCCCGGGGGGGGCCTGAGACCCAGTACTTC. V is TRBV7-2 and J is TRBJ2-7; 8 bases match TRBD2. Matching the DNA end better, TRBJ2-5 makes the J call doubtful. The CDR3 is 14 amino acids. Germline values: CDR1 SGHTA, CDR2 FQGNSA.

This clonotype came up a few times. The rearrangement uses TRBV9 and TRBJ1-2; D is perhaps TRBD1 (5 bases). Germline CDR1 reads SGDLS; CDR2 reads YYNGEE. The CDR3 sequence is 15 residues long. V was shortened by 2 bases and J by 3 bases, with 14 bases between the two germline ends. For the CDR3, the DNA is TGTGCCAGCAGCGTTAACATCGGGACTGACTATGGCTACACCTTC. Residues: CASSVNIGTDYGYTF. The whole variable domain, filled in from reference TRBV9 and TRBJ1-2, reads DSGVTQTPKHLITATGQRVTLRCSPRSGDLSVYWYQQSLDQGLQFLIQYYNGEERAKGNILERFSAQQFPDLHSELNLSSLELGDSALYFCASSVNIGTDYGYTFGSGTRLTVV.